This paragraph reports one TCR beta chain. Its cognate antigen is unknown. This sample stems from a study of T cells in localized non-small cell lung cancer. General observations from the study: Out of the top 100 tumor clones, a median around 60 were seen in adjacent lung. In the blood, greater T cell density corresponded to longer overall survival. The greatest T cell clonality was found in uninvolved adjacent lung (higher than in tumor).

This CDR3 is 15 amino acids long. The V gene's germline CDR1 is SGDLS and CDR2 YYNGEE. The V gene lost 0 bases and the J gene lost 2 bases, with 12 bases spanning the gap. Sequenced by immunoSEQ multiplex PCR; TCRdb stores in-frame clones only, minus some. The profile shows 50,000 to 70,000 clones, roughly 81% of them singletons. V usage is TRBV9 and J usage is TRBJ2-7; D not resolved. Here the sequenced sample was PBMCs, taken before any cancer treatment. This clonotype originated in a man aged 35-75 years with stage II lung adenocarcinoma. CDR3 protein: CASSVGVSSAYEQYF. The CDR3 bases are TGTGCCAGCAGCGTAGGTGTGAGCTCCGCCTACGAGCAGTACTTC. Variable domain in full (rest from reference TRBV9 and TRBJ2-7): DSGVTQTPKHLITATGQRVTLRCSPRSGDLSVYWYQQSLDQGLQFLIQYYNGEERAKGNILERFSAQQFPDLHSELNLSSLELGDSALYFCASSVGVSSAYEQYFGPGTRLTVT.